This T cell receptor (beta chain) stems from a study of cytomegalovirus exposure and HLA in healthy donors. At the level of the study: Early released data had tens of millions of unique TCRs, all coming from HLA-typed donors.

The donors, nominally healthy at sampling, likely had unrecorded immune exposures. Findings and limits, study-wide: Reports indicated that the classifier achieved high specificity and sensitivity in diagnosing cytomegalovirus status. Specific recognition of CMV antigens was confirmed in vitro for a few chains (all CMV-associated).

V was pared by 6 bases and J by 5 bases, with 8 bases between. The CDR3 sequence is 12 residues long. Germline CDR1 MRHNA, CDR2 SNTAGT. Of note for this clone: Its antigen is not known.

The PCR ran on 60 Vbeta and 13 Jbeta primers. The assay was immunoSEQ multiplex PCR, and TCRdb's table has in-frame clones only and misses some. The profile covers roughly 150,000 clones, with roughly 70% appearing a single time and roughly 2% taken by the ten largest. The clonotype comes from a woman aged 40 to 50 in good health and CMV-seronegative. The chain carries TRBV6-4 and TRBJ1-5; unclear D gene. Sequencing input: PBMCs. CDR3 region: CASRSRYQPQHF. The DNA of the CDR3 is TGTGCCAGCAGGAGCCGCTATCAGCCCCAGCATTTT.